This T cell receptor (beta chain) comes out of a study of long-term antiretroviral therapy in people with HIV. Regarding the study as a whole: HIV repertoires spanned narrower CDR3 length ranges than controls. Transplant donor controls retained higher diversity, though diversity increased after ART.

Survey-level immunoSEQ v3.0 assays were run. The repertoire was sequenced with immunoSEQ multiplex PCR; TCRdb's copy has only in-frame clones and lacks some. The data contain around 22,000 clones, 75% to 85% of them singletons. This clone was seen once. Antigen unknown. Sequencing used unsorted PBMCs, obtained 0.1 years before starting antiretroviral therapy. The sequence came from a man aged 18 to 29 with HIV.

CDR3 coding DNA: TGTGCCAGCAGATTTGCCCCCGGGACGGGGGGCGAGGATACGCAGTATTTT. It encodes CASRFAPGTGGEDTQYF. This sequence joins TRBV28 and TRBJ2-3; D may be TRBD2 (7 bases). Germline CDR1 reads MDHEN; CDR2 reads SYDVKM. CDR3 size: 17 residues. V lost 6 bases and J 6 bases, leaving 25 bases between the germline ends.